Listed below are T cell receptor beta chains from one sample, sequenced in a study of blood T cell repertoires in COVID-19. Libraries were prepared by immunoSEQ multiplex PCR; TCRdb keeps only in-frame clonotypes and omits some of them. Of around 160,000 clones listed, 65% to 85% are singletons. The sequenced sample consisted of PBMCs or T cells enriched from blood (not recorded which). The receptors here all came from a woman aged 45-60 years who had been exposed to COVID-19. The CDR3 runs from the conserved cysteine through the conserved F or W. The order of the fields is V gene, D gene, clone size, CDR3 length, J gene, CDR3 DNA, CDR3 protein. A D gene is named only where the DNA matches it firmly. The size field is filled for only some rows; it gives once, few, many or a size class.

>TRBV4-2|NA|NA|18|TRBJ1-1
TGTGCCAGCAGCCAAGCCTCGCTCGTAAACGCGCCCTTCACTGAAGCTTTCTTT
CASSQASLVNAPFTEAFF
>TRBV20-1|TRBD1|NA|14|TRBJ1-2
TGCAGTGCTAGTCGAGCAGGGGGAGGTCATGGCTACACCTTC
CSASRAGGGHGYTF
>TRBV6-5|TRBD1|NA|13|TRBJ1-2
TGTGCCAGCAGCCCCGAGGGGGCGGCTGGCTACACCTTC
CASSPEGAAGYTF
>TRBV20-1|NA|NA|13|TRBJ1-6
TGCAGTGCTAGTTCAGGGTATAATTCACCCCTCCACTTT
CSASSGYNSPLHF
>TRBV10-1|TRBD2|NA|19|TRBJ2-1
TGCGCCAGCAGTGGTACAGCGACTAGCGGGAGGAGTTCCGGCAATGAGCAGTTCTTC
CASSGTATSGRSSGNEQFF
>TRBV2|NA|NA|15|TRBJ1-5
TGTGCCAGCAGTGAATATTCCTCGGGCAATCAGCCCCAGCATTTT
CASSEYSSGNQPQHF
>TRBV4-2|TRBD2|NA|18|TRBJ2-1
TGTGCCAGCAGCCAAGAGGGTATGCAGCGGGGGGCGTCGGATGAGCAGTTCTTC
CASSQEGMQRGASDEQFF
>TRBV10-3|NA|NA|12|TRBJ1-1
TGTGCCATCAGTGAGTCGGGCAGGGGAGCTTTCTTT
CAISESGRGAFF
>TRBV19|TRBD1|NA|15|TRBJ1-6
TGTGCCAGTAGTATCGGGACAGGGAAAGATTCACCCCTCCACTTT
CASSIGTGKDSPLHF
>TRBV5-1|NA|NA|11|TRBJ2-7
TGCGCCAGCAGTAATACCTACGAGCAGTACTTC
CASSNTYEQYF
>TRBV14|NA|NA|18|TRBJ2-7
TGTGCCAGCAGTAGGAAGGGGGCAGCTAGCGGGTTCTCCTACGAGCAGTACTTC
CASSRKGAASGFSYEQYF
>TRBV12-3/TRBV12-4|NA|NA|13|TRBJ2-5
TGTGCCAGCAGTCCGCAGGTTAGGGAGACCCAGTACTTC
CASSPQVRETQYF
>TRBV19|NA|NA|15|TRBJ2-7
TGTGCCAGTAGTATCATCCCAGGGATGGGATACGAGCAGTACTTC
CASSIIPGMGYEQYF
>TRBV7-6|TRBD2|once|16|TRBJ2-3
TGTGCCAGCAGCTCATTCGGGCTAGCGGGAACGAATACGCAGTATTTT
CASSSFGLAGTNTQYF
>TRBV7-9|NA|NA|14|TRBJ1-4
TGTGCCAGCAGCTTAGCGGGGGCGTTTGAAAAACTGTTTTTT
CASSLAGAFEKLFF
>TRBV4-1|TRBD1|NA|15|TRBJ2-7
TGCGCCAGCAGCCAAAGGGGGCAGGGAACCTACGAGCAGTACTTC
CASSQRGQGTYEQYF
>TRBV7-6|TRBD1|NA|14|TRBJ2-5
TGTGCCAGCAGCTTAGGACAGGGTCAAGAGACCCAGTACTTC
CASSLGQGQETQYF
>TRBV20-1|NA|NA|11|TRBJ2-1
TGCAGTGCTAGAACCGGACAGTTGCAGTTCTTC
CSARTGQLQFF
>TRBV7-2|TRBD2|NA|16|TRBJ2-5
TGTGCCAGCAGCTTAGTGTCTAGCGGGGGGGCAAAGACCCAGTACTTC
CASSLVSSGGAKTQYF
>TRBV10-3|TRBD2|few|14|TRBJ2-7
TGTGCCATCAGTGATGGTAGCGGGATTTACGAGCAGTACTTC
CAISDGSGIYEQYF
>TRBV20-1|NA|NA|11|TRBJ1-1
TGCAGTGCCGCCGGAGACACTGAAGCTTTCTTT
CSAAGDTEAFF
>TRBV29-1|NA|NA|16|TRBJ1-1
TGCAGCGTAGACTACAGGGTTCAAAGACTGAACACTGAAGCTTTCTTT
CSVDYRVQRLNTEAFF
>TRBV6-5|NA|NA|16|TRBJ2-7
TGTGCCAGCAGTTATCGTATGGGGCGGGGGCAATACGAGCAGTACTTC
CASSYRMGRGQYEQYF
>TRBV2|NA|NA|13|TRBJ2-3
TGTGCCAGCAGCGGTCGTCAAACAGATACGCAGTATTTT
CASSGRQTDTQYF
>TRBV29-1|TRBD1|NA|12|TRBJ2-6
TGCAGCGTTGGGACAGGGACCAACGTCCTGACTTTC
CSVGTGTNVLTF
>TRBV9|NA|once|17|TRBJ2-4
TGTGCCAGCAGCGTAGGAGACACCCCCCCAAAAAAAAACATTCAGTACTTC
CASSVGDTPPKKNIQYF
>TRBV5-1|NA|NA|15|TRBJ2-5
TGCGCCAGCAGCTTGTCTGGGACACCCCAAGAGACCCAGTACTTC
CASSLSGTPQETQYF
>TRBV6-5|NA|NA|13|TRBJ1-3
TGTGCCGCCAGGGGTGCGCTTGGAAACACCATATATTTT
CAARGALGNTIYF
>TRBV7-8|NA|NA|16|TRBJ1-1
TGTGCCAGCAGCCCCCACGTGGGGGGGTTGAACACTGAAGCTTTCTTT
CASSPHVGGLNTEAFF
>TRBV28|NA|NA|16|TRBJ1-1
TGTGCCAGCAGTTCCCAAGTAGGGGGGGGCGGCACTGAAGCTTTCTTT
CASSSQVGGGGTEAFF
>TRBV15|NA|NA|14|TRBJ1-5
TGTGCCACCAGCGGGGGGGGTAGCCTTCAGCCCCAGCATTTT
CATSGGGSLQPQHF
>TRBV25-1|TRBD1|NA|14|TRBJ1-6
TGTGCCAGCAAAAAGCAGGGGGCATTTTCACCCCTCCACTTT
CASKKQGAFSPLHF
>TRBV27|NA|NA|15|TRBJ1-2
TGTGCCAGCAGTCCCTGGCAGGGCCGCATCTATGGCTACACCTTC
CASSPWQGRIYGYTF
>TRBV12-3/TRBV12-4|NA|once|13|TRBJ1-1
TGTGCCAGCAGTTTAGGGAGACGCACTGAAGCTTTCTTT
CASSLGRRTEAFF
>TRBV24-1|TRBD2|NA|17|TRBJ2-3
TGTGCCACCAGTGGACTAGCGGGACCGGGGAGCACAGATACGCAGTATTTT
CATSGLAGPGSTDTQYF
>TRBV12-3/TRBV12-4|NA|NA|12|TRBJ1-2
TGTGCCAGCAGTCTTCGGGGTGGTGGCTACACCTTC
CASSLRGGGYTF
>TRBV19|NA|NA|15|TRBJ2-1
TGTGCCAGTAGTAAGGACAGTACCTCCTACAATGAGCAGTTCTTC
CASSKDSTSYNEQFF
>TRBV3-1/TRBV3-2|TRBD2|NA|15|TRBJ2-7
TGTGCCAGCAGCCAAGGGGGAGGGCCAAAAAACGAGCAGTACTTC
CASSQGGGPKNEQYF
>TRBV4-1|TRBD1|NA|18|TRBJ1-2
TGCGCCAGCAGCCAAGATCGGGGGACAGGGACTCTAGGTGGTGGCTACACCTTC
CASSQDRGTGTLGGGYTF
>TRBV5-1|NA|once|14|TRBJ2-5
TGCGCCAGCAAATGGGGCAGCTCTAAAGAGACCCAGTACTTC
CASKWGSSKETQYF
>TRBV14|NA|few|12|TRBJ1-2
TGTGCCAGCAGCCAAACATACTATGGCTACACCTTC
CASSQTYYGYTF
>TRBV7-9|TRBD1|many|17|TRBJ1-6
TGTGCCAGCAGCCCTTTACCCGGGACAGGGGAAAATTCACCCCTCCACTTT
CASSPLPGTGENSPLHF
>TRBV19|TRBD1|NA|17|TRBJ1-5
TGTGCCAGTAGTACAGGGGGCTCCGGTCTAAGCAATCAGCCCCAGCATTTT
CASSTGGSGLSNQPQHF
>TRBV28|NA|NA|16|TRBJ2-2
TGTGCCAGCAGTTCGAGGCTCCTGCAGAAGAGCGGGGAGCTGTTTTTT
CASSSRLLQKSGELFF
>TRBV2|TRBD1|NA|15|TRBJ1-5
TGTGCCGGGAGGTCAGGGGGCGCGGGCAATCAGCCCCAGCATTTT
CAGRSGGAGNQPQHF
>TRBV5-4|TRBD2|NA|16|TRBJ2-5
TGTGCCAGCAGCTTTGGTGTGGGGGGGACGGGTGAGACCCAGTACTTC
CASSFGVGGTGETQYF
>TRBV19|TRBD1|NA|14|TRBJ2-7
TGTGCCAGTAGTATGGGACAGGGTGGTAACGAGCAGTACTTC
CASSMGQGGNEQYF
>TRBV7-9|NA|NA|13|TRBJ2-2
TGTGCCACCCTGGACAGAGGTACCGGGGAGCTGTTTTTT
CATLDRGTGELFF
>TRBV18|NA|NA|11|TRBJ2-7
TGTGCCAGCTCACCGGAGGGCGAGCAGTACTTC
CASSPEGEQYF
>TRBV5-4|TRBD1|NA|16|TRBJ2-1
TGTGCCAGCAGCTCCCAGAGGGCAGGGGGCTTCAATGAGCAGTTCTTC
CASSSQRAGGFNEQFF
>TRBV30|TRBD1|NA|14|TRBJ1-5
TGTGCCTGGAGTGCCCCGACAGGGGGTCAGCCCCAGCATTTT
CAWSAPTGGQPQHF
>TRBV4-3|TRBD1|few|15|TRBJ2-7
TGCGCCAGCAGCCAAGGGGCAGGGGGCTGGTACGAGCAGTACTTC
CASSQGAGGWYEQYF
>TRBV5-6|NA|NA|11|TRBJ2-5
TGTGCCAGCAGCCTTCAAGAGACCCAGTACTTC
CASSLQETQYF
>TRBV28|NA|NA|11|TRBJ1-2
TGTGCCAGCGCAAGGGGCTATGGCTACACCTTC
CASARGYGYTF
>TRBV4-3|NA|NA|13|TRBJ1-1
TGCGCCAGCAGCCAAGCCGGGAACACTGAAGCTTTCTTT
CASSQAGNTEAFF
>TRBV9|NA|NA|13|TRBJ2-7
TGTGCCGACAAAATTTCCTCATACTACGAGCAGTACTTC
CADKISSYYEQYF
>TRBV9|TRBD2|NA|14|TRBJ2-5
TGTGCCAGCAGTGGGACTAGCGAACAAGAGACCCAGTACTTC
CASSGTSEQETQYF